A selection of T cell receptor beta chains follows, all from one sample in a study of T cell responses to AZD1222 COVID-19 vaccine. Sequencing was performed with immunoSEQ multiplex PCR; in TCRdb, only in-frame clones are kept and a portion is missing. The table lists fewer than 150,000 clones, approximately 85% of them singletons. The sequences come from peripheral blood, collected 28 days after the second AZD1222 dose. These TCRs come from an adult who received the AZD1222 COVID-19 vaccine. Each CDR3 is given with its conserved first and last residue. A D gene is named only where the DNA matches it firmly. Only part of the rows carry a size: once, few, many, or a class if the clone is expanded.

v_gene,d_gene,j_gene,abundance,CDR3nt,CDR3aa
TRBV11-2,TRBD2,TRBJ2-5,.,TGTGCCAGCAGCTTCAGCGGGGCCTCCCAAGAGACCCAGTACTTC,CASSFSGASQETQYF
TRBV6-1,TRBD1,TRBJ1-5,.,TGTGCCAGCAGTGAACAGGGGGCGGGACAGCCCCAGCATTTT,CASSEQGAGQPQHF
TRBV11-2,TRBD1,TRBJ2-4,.,TGTGCCAGCAGCTTAGATCTGCCAGGGGGCCCTGGGTGGGCCAAAAACATTCAGTACTTC,CASSLDLPGGPGWAKNIQYF
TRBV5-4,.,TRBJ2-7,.,TGTGCCAGCAGCGTTAATTGGGTACAAAACGAGCAGTACTTC,CASSVNWVQNEQYF
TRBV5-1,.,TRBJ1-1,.,TGCGCCAGCAGCCCGGGGATGAACACTGAAGCTTTCTTT,CASSPGMNTEAFF
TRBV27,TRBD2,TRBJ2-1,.,TGTGCCAGCAGTTTGACTAGCGGGGGTCCCGGGTTGGATGAGCAGTTCTTC,CASSLTSGGPGLDEQFF
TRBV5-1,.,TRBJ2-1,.,TGCGCCAGCAGCTTCAAAAGCTCCTACAATGAGCAGTTCTTC,CASSFKSSYNEQFF
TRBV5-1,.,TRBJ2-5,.,TGCGCCAGCAGCTTGGCCACGGGTGGGGGGCAAGAGACCCAGTACTTC,CASSLATGGGQETQYF
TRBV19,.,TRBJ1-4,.,TGTGCCAGTAGTATAGCAACGGACGCAACTAATGAAAAACTGTTTTTT,CASSIATDATNEKLFF
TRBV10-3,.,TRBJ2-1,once,TGTGCCATCAGTGAGGGTGTCGTGAATGAGCAGTTCTTC,CAISEGVVNEQFF
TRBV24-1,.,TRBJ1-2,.,TGTGCCACCAGTGATTTTGGGGGTGGCTACACCTTC,CATSDFGGGYTF
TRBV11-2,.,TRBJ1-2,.,TGTGCCAGCAGCCCCTTGGACAGTCTCAGGTTGTTTGGCTACACCTTC,CASSPLDSLRLFGYTF
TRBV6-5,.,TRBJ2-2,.,TGTGCCAGCAGTTATGGGGGCCCGGGCGGGGAGCTGTTTTTT,CASSYGGPGGELFF
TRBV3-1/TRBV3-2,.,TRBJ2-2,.,TGTGCCAGCACCCCTCGGGACTCATACACCGGGGAGCTGTTTTTT,CASTPRDSYTGELFF
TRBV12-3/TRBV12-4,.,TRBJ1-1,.,TGTGCCAGCACCGCTGGGACGAACACTGAAGCTTTCTTT,CASTAGTNTEAFF
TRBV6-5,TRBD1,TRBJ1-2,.,TGTGCCAGCAGACCACAGGGGACCTATGGCTACACCTTC,CASRPQGTYGYTF
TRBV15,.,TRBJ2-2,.,TGTGCCACCAGCAGAGAGAGGGTAGAGGCCGGGGAGCTGTTTTTT,CATSRERVEAGELFF
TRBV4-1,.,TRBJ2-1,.,TGCGCCAGCAGCCGGATGTGGGGCACCAGGCCCGACAATGAGCAGTTCTTC,CASSRMWGTRPDNEQFF
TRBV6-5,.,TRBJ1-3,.,TGTGCCAGCAGGCGGGCGGCAATCTCTGGAAACACCATATATTTT,CASRRAAISGNTIYF
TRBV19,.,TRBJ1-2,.,TGTGCCAGTAGTATAGGCTCAGGGGAGGCCTATGGCTACACCTTC,CASSIGSGEAYGYTF
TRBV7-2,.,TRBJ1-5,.,TGTGCCAGCAGCCCAATGTGGGATGGCAATCAGCCCCAGCATTTT,CASSPMWDGNQPQHF
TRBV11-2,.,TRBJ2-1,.,TGTGCCAGCAGCTTAGTAGGGGGCGGGGGTGACTCCTACAATGAGCAGTTCTTC,CASSLVGGGGDSYNEQFF
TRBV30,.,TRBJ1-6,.,TGTGCCTGGAGTTGGGAGGACCGTAATTCACCCCTCCACTTT,CAWSWEDRNSPLHF
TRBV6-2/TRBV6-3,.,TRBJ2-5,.,TGTGCCAGCAGTTCTCCGTTAGGGGCCGGGAGTGGGGAGACCCAGTACTTC,CASSSPLGAGSGETQYF
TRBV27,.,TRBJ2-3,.,TGTGCCAGCAGTTTAGCGCTAGCTGGTGGCACAGATACGCAGTATTTT,CASSLALAGGTDTQYF
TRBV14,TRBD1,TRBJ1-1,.,TGTGCCAGCAGCCAATATACAGGGGGCTCTGAAGCTTTCTTT,CASSQYTGGSEAFF
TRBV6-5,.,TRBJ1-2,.,TGTGCCAGCAGTTATGGGGGGAGCTACACCTTC,CASSYGGSYTF
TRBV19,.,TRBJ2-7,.,TGTGCCAGTAGTACCCGGACAGAGCCCTACGAGCAGTACTTC,CASSTRTEPYEQYF
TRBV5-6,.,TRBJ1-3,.,TGTGCCAGCAGCCGATCACGAATTAGCTCTGGAAACACCATATATTTT,CASSRSRISSGNTIYF
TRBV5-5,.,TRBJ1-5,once,TGTGCCAGCAGCTTGAGTACAGATTATAGCAATCAGCCCCAGCATTTT,CASSLSTDYSNQPQHF
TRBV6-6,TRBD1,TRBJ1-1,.,TGTGCCAGCAGTCGCCCGGATTACGGGCAGGGGGACACTGAAGCTTTCTTT,CASSRPDYGQGDTEAFF
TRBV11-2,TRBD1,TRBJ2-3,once,TGTGCCAGCAGTTTGACAGGGGGATTCAAGGATACGCAGTATTTT,CASSLTGGFKDTQYF
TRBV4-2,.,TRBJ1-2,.,TGTGCCAGCAGCCAAGAGCTCGGGGCATTCTATGGCTACACCTTC,CASSQELGAFYGYTF
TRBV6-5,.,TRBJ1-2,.,TGTGCCAGCAGTTACTCGATACCTAGGGCCAACTATGGCTACACCTTC,CASSYSIPRANYGYTF
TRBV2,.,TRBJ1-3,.,TGTGCCAGCAGTGTTCGAGAAAACACCATATATTTT,CASSVRENTIYF
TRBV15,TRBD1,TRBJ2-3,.,TGTGCCACCAGCAGAATTCAGGGGGCATTGGATACGCAGTATTTT,CATSRIQGALDTQYF
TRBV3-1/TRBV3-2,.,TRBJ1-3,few,TGTGCCAGCAGGCCGGGGACCTCTGGAAACACCATATATTTT,CASRPGTSGNTIYF
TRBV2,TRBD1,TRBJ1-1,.,TGTGCCAGCAGGCCAACAGGGGCCTTGAACACTGAAGCTTTCTTT,CASRPTGALNTEAFF
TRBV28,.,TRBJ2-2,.,TGTGCCAGCAGCCGCGCGGGCGCCACCGGGGAGCTGTTTTTT,CASSRAGATGELFF
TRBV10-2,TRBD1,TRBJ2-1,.,TGCGCCAGCAAACCGGGACAGGGGGCTTCAGGTGAGCAGTTCTTC,CASKPGQGASGEQFF
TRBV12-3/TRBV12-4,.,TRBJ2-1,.,TGTGCCAGCAGTTTGGCTACAGGGATGCAGTTCTTC,CASSLATGMQFF
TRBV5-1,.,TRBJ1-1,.,TGCGCCAGCAGCTTGGCCTCAGGGGTCGTCACTGAAGCTTTCTTT,CASSLASGVVTEAFF
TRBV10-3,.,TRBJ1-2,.,TGTGCCATCAGAGATAACTATGGCTACACCTTC,CAIRDNYGYTF
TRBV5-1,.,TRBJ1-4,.,TGCGCCAGCAGCTGGAGGTGGCCAACTAATGAAAAACTGTTTTTT,CASSWRWPTNEKLFF
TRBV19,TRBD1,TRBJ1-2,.,TGTGCCATCAGAACGGGACAGGGGGATGGCTACACCTTC,CAIRTGQGDGYTF
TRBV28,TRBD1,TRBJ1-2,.,TGTGCCAGTAATCAGGGACAGGGCGGCGGCTACACCTTC,CASNQGQGGGYTF
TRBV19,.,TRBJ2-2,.,TGTGCCAGTATGGAGGGCCGGGGGCACACCGGGGAGCTGTTTTTT,CASMEGRGHTGELFF
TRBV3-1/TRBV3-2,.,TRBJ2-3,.,TGTGCCAGCAGCCAACAGTCCACAGATACGCAGTATTTT,CASSQQSTDTQYF
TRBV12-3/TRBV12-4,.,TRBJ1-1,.,TGTGCCAGCAGTTTACAAACGGACACTGAAGCTTTCTTT,CASSLQTDTEAFF
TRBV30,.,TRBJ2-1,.,TGTGCCTGGAGGCTTGACTTGTACAATGAGCAGTTCTTC,CAWRLDLYNEQFF
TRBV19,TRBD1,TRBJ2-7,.,TGTGCCAGTAACCCGGGACAGACGTACGAGCAGTACTTC,CASNPGQTYEQYF
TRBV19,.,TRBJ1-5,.,TGTGCCAGTAGTACGCCCCCGTACAGTGGGTTCGAGGGCAATCAGCCCCAGCATTTT,CASSTPPYSGFEGNQPQHF
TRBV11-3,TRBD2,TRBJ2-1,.,TGTGCCAGCAGCTTAGGCGGGAGCCACAATGAGCAGTTCTTC,CASSLGGSHNEQFF
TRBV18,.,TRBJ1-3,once,TGTGCCAGCTCACCACCCCAGGGAGCCGGAAACACCATATATTTT,CASSPPQGAGNTIYF
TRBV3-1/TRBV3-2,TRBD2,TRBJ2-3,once,TGTGCCAGCAGCCAAGAAGCGGGAGGCCTCACAGATACGCAGTATTTT,CASSQEAGGLTDTQYF
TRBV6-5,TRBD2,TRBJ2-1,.,TGTGCCAGCAGAATAGCGGGGGGGCATGGTGAGCAGTTCTTC,CASRIAGGHGEQFF
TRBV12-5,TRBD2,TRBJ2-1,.,TGTGCTAGTGGTTTGGCCCCCTCTAGCGGAGCATACAATGAGCAGTTCTTC,CASGLAPSSGAYNEQFF
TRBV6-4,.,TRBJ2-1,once,TGTGCCAGCAGCCCTAACGGGGCTACCTCCTACAATGAGCAGTTCTTC,CASSPNGATSYNEQFF
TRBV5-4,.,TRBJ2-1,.,TGTGCCAGCAGCCGATTAGCGGAAGAAGGGAATGAGCAGTTCTTC,CASSRLAEEGNEQFF